These 4 T cell receptor beta chains share one sample of origin, sequenced in a study of shared clonotypes between healthy human individuals. Assay used: immunoSEQ multiplex PCR; TCRdb lists only in-frame clones, some missing. Of about 680,000 clones listed, over 65% are singletons. The sequencing sample was made of memory CD4+ T cells sorted from blood. Subset specified: CD45RA-negative fraction. Receptor source: a woman aged 25 to 45 in good health.

The chain uses TRBV28 and TRBJ1-1; the D is unclear. The CDR3 covers 16 residues. Germline V lookup: CDR1 MDHEN, CDR2 SYDVKM. V shed 7 bases and J shed 1 base, with 19 bases lying between them. The CDR3 sequence: CASTSPFPPENTEAFF. CDR3 coding DNA: TGTGCCAGCACCTCACCTTTTCCCCCGGAGAACACTGAAGCTTTCTTT.

The V gene is TRBV28, the J gene TRBJ1-2; weak D call: TRBD1 (5 bases). CDR3 length: 12 amino acids. Trimming pared 7 bases from V and 7 bases from J, leaving 13 bases between. CDR1 and CDR2 from the germline V gene are MDHEN and SYDVKM. CDR3 DNA sequence: TGTGCCAGCACCGCAGGCCAGGGTGGCTACACCTTC. Amino acids: CASTAGQGGYTF.

A single count supports this clone. CDR3 DNA: TGTGCCATCAGTGTCCATGCCGGGAACACTGAAGCTTTCTTT. Translated: CAISVHAGNTEAFF. The chain employs TRBV10-3 and TRBJ1-1; D gene ambiguous. There are 14 residues in the CDR3. V lost 4 bases to trimming and J lost 1 base, with 10 bases between them. The germline CDR1 and CDR2 sequences are ENHRY and SYGVKD.

V gene TRBV18 combines with J gene TRBJ2-7, with TRBD1 as a possible D gene (5 bases). Germline V gene sequence: CDR1 KGHSH, CDR2 LQKENI. The CDR3 contains 14 residues. Trimming shortened V by 3 bases and J by 6 bases, and 15 bases separated the two germline ends. The CDR3 is CASSPGAGNSEQYF. DNA of the CDR3: TGTGCCAGCTCACCTGGGGCAGGGAATAGCGAGCAGTACTTC.